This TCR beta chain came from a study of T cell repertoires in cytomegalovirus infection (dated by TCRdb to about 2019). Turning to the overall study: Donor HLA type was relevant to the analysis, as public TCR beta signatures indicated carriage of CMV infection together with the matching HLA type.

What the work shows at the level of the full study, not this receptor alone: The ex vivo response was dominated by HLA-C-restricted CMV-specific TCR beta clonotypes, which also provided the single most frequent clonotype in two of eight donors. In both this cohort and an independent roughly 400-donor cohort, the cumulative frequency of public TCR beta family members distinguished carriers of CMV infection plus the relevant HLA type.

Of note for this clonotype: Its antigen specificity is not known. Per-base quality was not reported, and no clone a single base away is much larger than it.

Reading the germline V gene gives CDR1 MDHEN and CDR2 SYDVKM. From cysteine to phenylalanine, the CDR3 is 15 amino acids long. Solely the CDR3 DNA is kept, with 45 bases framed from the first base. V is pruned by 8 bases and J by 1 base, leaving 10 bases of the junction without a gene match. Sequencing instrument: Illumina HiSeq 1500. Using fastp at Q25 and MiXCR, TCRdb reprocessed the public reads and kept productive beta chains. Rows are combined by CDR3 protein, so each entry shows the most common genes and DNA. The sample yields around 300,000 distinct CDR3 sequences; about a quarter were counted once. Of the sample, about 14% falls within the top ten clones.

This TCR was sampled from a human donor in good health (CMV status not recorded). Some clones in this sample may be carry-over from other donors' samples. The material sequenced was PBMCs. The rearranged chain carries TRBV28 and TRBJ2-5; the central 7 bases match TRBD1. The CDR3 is CASSSRTGAQETQYF. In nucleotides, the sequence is TGTGCCAGCTCCTCTCGGACAGGAGCCCAAGAGACCCAGTACTTC.